This T cell receptor (beta chain) was recovered during a study of blood T cell repertoires in COVID-19. About the research overall: COVID-19 samples collected from the United States, Italy and Spain covered acute and convalescent phases. Sample material is recorded as cDNA or gDNA derived from T cells, B-cell-depleted T cells, or PBMCs.

Per the original methods: Amplified reference gene primers provided the basis for estimating nucleated cell counts. Only in-frame clones appear in the TCRdb table, and some are missing; sequencing was by immunoSEQ multiplex PCR. V and J calls and clone size come straight from that table; D and trimming were deduced from the DNA. The sample has hundreds of thousands of clones, approximately 88% seen once. V lost 6 bases and J lost 5; bases outside the gene matches: 12. This CDR3 region has 16 residues. The germline V gene encodes CDR1 LNHDA and CDR2 SQIVND (reference sequence). This TCR was recovered from a young man with active or convalescent COVID-19. The chain employs TRBV19 and TRBJ1-5; 8 bases are shared with TRBD1. Sample: peripheral blood. The CDR3 loop is CASSPRTGPRHQPQHF. CDR3 in DNA: TGTGCCAGTAGCCCTAGGACAGGGCCGAGACATCAGCCCCAGCATTTT.